The subject of this entry is one T cell receptor beta chain. This clonotype was picked up a small number of times. The target of this receptor is not known. Per-nucleotide qualities are absent, and no much larger clonotype sits a single base away. The junction shows trimming of 6 bases on V and 3 bases on J, plus 22 bases between the germline ends. From the cysteine through the phenylalanine, the CDR3 covers 17 amino acids. Only CDR3 DNA is held: 51 bases, read in frame from base 1. The CDR1 and CDR2 encoded by the germline V gene are MNHNS and SASEGT. These data originate in a study of blood T cells in healthy people across ages (dated by TCRdb to the mid-2010s). As for the study more broadly: Template switching captured roughly one uniquely barcoded TCR beta cDNA molecule per two T cells in model experiments. To track age-related changes in TCR beta repertoire diversity, the study relied on deep sequencing normalized with unique cDNA molecular identifiers. The donors were divided into four age groups: young (average approximately 17 years), middle-aged (under 40), aged (roughly 60) and long-lived (roughly 82). Donors of different ages were randomly distributed across sequencing lanes to avoid experimental bias. For two donors (one aged 18 to 30 and one aged 80 or older), the study analyzed two additional independent replicas of 1 million unique cDNA reads from the same blood draw.

Summary of the overall study and its limitations: A strong correlation was found between observed TCR beta diversity and the percentage of naive T cells measured by flow cytometry. Conclusive comparison of naive and antigen-experienced compartments was prevented by the profiling of bulk unsorted PBMCs. Observed TCR beta diversity per million T cells fell roughly linearly with age, and a significant reduction was already apparent by age around 39. Because the CMV infection status of the donors was unknown, age-related changes in expanded clonotypes may potentially have been confounded. Compared with the aged group, the long-lived group had more naive CD4+ T cells, fewer expanded clones and increased TCR diversity, suggesting age selection. Estimates of total diversity from one million sequenced T cells were regarded as lower bounds and underestimates.

The donors were roughly 39 Caucasian individuals from Russia, aged 6 to 90 years, who were systemically healthy. Approximately 9.3 milliliters of peripheral blood were collected from each donor into EDTA-treated Vacutainer tubes. PBMCs were isolated by Ficoll-Paque density-gradient centrifugation, with at least 6 million obtained per sample. Trizol reagent was used to extract total RNA from PBMCs, with at least 5 micrograms per sample. For every donor, flow cytometry on a PBMC aliquot measured the percentage of naive CD45RAhigh/CD27high T cells. Library preparation employed 5' RACE. Instrument used: Illumina HiSeq 2500. A second PCR of about 6 to 11 cycles was performed with a sample-barcoded 5' primer and a J-beta primer mix. A template-switch 5' adaptor carrying 12 random nucleotides introduced a unique molecular identifier onto each TCR beta cDNA molecule. Each sample yielded at least 2.5 million CDR3-containing paired-end reads. First-strand cDNA was synthesized from all RNA with the Mint cDNA synthesis kit, primed by a TRBC-specific oligonucleotide. After uracil-DNA glycosylase treatment, a first 18-cycle PCR used universal primers M1SS and BC2_uni_R on all cDNA. The source study handled its data this way. Normalization of each sample was performed by random selection of 1 million high-quality reads, each carrying a distinct molecular identifier. Instead of being binned into consensus sequences, reads that shared molecular identifiers were thrown out. MiTCR, set to a Q25 quality threshold and the strictest error-elimination algorithm, was used for CDR3 identification, clonotype clustering and error correction. A nonparametric unseen species model with Euler transformation was used to estimate lower-bound total TCR beta diversity. The raw public reads went through TCRdb reprocessing: fastp at Q25, MiXCR clone calling, in-frame beta chains kept. Every distinct CDR3 protein forms one entry, paired with its most common genes and DNA. In this record, the V and J calls reflect TCRdb's handling and not the investigators' own analysis. Here the sample has roughly 1.5 million distinct CDR3 sequences; under 55% occur a single time. Of the sample, more than 4% falls within the top ten clones.

The specimen sequenced was blood. The chain couples TRBV6-1 to TRBJ2-3, and perhaps TRBD2 as D gene, on 7 matching bases. The TCR was taken from a woman between 18 and 29 years old in good health. The DNA sequence is TGTGCCAGCAGCGATTTGGGAGGGGGGCACCTAACAGATACGCAGTATTTT. Its protein product is CASSDLGGGHLTDTQYF.